Listed below are T cell receptor beta chains from one sample, sequenced in a study of blood T cell repertoires in COVID-19. The data were produced by immunoSEQ multiplex PCR, yet TCRdb's version contains in-frame clones alone and is incomplete. The sample records a few hundred thousand clones, approximately 84% being singletons. The sample was peripheral blood. The receptors here all came from a person between 65 and 79 years old with COVID-19, enrolled during active disease. CDR3s include the opening cysteine and the closing phenylalanine or tryptophan. The D gene is left open where the match is weak. The size entry is marked missing in some rows and otherwise reads once, few, many or a size class.

d_gene: NA
v_gene: TRBV2
j_gene: TRBJ2-1
abundance: NA
CDR3aa: CASHRTGMNEQFF
CDR3nt: TGTGCCAGCCACCGAACTGGTATGAATGAGCAGTTCTTC

d_gene: TRBD2
v_gene: TRBV24-1
j_gene: TRBJ2-3
abundance: once
CDR3aa: CATSGQGLAGSADTQYF
CDR3nt: TGTGCCACCAGTGGACAAGGACTAGCGGGAAGCGCAGATACGCAGTATTTT

d_gene: TRBD1
v_gene: TRBV2
j_gene: TRBJ2-4
abundance: NA
CDR3aa: CASSGTGANIQYF
CDR3nt: TGTGCCAGCAGCGGGACAGGGGCAAACATTCAGTACTTC

d_gene: NA
v_gene: TRBV21-1
j_gene: TRBJ2-7
abundance: NA
CDR3aa: CASTAKRPPSTSYEQYF
CDR3nt: TGTGCCAGCACTGCAAAGAGGCCGCCTAGTACGTCCTACGAGCAGTACTTC

d_gene: TRBD2
v_gene: TRBV27
j_gene: TRBJ2-1
abundance: few
CDR3aa: CASRGLAGGNTYNEQFF
CDR3nt: TGTGCCAGCAGAGGACTAGCGGGGGGAAACACCTACAATGAGCAGTTCTTC

d_gene: NA
v_gene: TRBV6-6
j_gene: TRBJ1-1
abundance: NA
CDR3aa: CASNRGANTEAFF
CDR3nt: TGTGCCAGCAATCGGGGAGCCAACACTGAAGCTTTCTTT

d_gene: NA
v_gene: TRBV7-2
j_gene: TRBJ1-3
abundance: NA
CDR3aa: CASSLALAGAGNTIYF
CDR3nt: TGTGCCAGCAGCTTAGCGCTAGCAGGGGCTGGAAACACCATATATTTT

d_gene: NA
v_gene: TRBV5-6
j_gene: TRBJ1-4
abundance: NA
CDR3aa: CASSPGFRGANEKLFF
CDR3nt: TGTGCCAGCAGCCCGGGCTTCAGGGGTGCTAATGAAAAACTGTTTTTT

d_gene: NA
v_gene: TRBV3-1/TRBV3-2
j_gene: TRBJ2-1
abundance: NA
CDR3aa: CASSQAGYEQFF
CDR3nt: TGTGCCAGCAGCCAAGCCGGGTATGAGCAGTTCTTC

d_gene: TRBD1
v_gene: TRBV28
j_gene: TRBJ2-2
abundance: NA
CDR3aa: CASSFWWDRDGQGSGELFF
CDR3nt: TGTGCCAGCAGTTTTTGGTGGGACAGGGACGGTCAGGGGTCCGGGGAGCTGTTTTTT

d_gene: NA
v_gene: TRBV28
j_gene: TRBJ2-2
abundance: NA
CDR3aa: CASADPNTGELFF
CDR3nt: TGTGCCAGCGCAGATCCGAACACCGGGGAGCTGTTTTTT

d_gene: NA
v_gene: TRBV9
j_gene: TRBJ2-3
abundance: few
CDR3aa: CASNRGTTDTQYF
CDR3nt: TGTGCCAGCAACCGGGGGACTACAGATACGCAGTATTTT

d_gene: NA
v_gene: TRBV19
j_gene: TRBJ1-1
abundance: once
CDR3aa: CASSLDTGFGSEAFF
CDR3nt: TGTGCCAGTAGTTTAGACACAGGTTTTGGATCTGAAGCTTTCTTT

d_gene: NA
v_gene: TRBV12-3/TRBV12-4
j_gene: TRBJ1-2
abundance: NA
CDR3aa: CASSFGQSGYTF
CDR3nt: TGTGCCAGCAGTTTTGGACAAAGTGGCTACACCTTC

d_gene: NA
v_gene: TRBV9
j_gene: TRBJ1-3
abundance: NA
CDR3aa: CASSVTDNTIYF
CDR3nt: TGTGCCAGCAGCGTTACAGATAACACCATATATTTT

d_gene: TRBD2
v_gene: TRBV7-7
j_gene: TRBJ2-5
abundance: NA
CDR3aa: CASSLKTGGSQTQYF
CDR3nt: TGTGCCAGCAGCTTAAAGACGGGCGGGAGTCAGACCCAGTACTTC

d_gene: NA
v_gene: TRBV7-9
j_gene: TRBJ1-1
abundance: once
CDR3aa: CASSLDLAGLTEAFF
CDR3nt: TGTGCCAGCAGCTTAGATCTTGCAGGTTTAACTGAAGCTTTCTTT

d_gene: TRBD1
v_gene: TRBV5-1
j_gene: TRBJ2-7
abundance: once
CDR3aa: CASSPRQGAYEQYF
CDR3nt: TGCGCCAGCAGCCCTCGACAGGGGGCCTACGAGCAGTACTTC

d_gene: TRBD2
v_gene: TRBV7-2
j_gene: TRBJ2-2
abundance: NA
CDR3aa: CASSLAATSGIRTGELFF
CDR3nt: TGTGCCAGCAGCTTAGCCGCGACTAGCGGGATTAGGACCGGGGAGCTGTTTTTT

d_gene: NA
v_gene: TRBV2
j_gene: TRBJ1-2
abundance: NA
CDR3aa: CASSETQGKAYGYTF
CDR3nt: TGTGCCAGCAGTGAAACGCAGGGAAAAGCCTATGGCTACACCTTC

d_gene: TRBD1
v_gene: TRBV2
j_gene: TRBJ2-4
abundance: NA
CDR3aa: CASRETGPAKNIQYF
CDR3nt: TGTGCCAGCAGGGAGACAGGGCCGGCCAAAAACATTCAGTACTTC

d_gene: NA
v_gene: TRBV12-3/TRBV12-4
j_gene: TRBJ2-3
abundance: NA
CDR3aa: CASSLWHADTQYF
CDR3nt: TGTGCCAGCAGTTTATGGCATGCAGATACGCAGTATTTT

d_gene: TRBD1
v_gene: TRBV5-6
j_gene: TRBJ1-5
abundance: NA
CDR3aa: CASSSWGDRKNQPQHF
CDR3nt: TGTGCCAGCAGCTCTTGGGGGGACAGGAAAAATCAGCCCCAGCATTTT

d_gene: NA
v_gene: TRBV11-2
j_gene: TRBJ2-2
abundance: NA
CDR3aa: CASSFLAFPNTGELFF
CDR3nt: TGTGCCAGCAGCTTTTTGGCCTTTCCGAACACCGGGGAGCTGTTTTTT

d_gene: NA
v_gene: TRBV6-2/TRBV6-3
j_gene: TRBJ1-5
abundance: few
CDR3aa: CASSHGQPQHF
CDR3nt: TGTGCCAGCAGTCACGGTCAGCCCCAGCATTTT

d_gene: NA
v_gene: TRBV12-3/TRBV12-4
j_gene: TRBJ1-2
abundance: NA
CDR3aa: CASSRQAHGYTF
CDR3nt: TGTGCCAGCAGTCGACAGGCCCATGGCTACACCTTC

d_gene: NA
v_gene: TRBV19
j_gene: TRBJ1-1
abundance: NA
CDR3aa: CASSPSPTVNTEAFF
CDR3nt: TGTGCCAGTAGTCCCTCCCCGACTGTGAACACTGAAGCTTTCTTT

d_gene: NA
v_gene: TRBV2
j_gene: TRBJ2-5
abundance: NA
CDR3aa: CASSELRTAKETQYF
CDR3nt: TGTGCCAGCAGTGAATTGAGGACAGCCAAAGAGACCCAGTACTTC

d_gene: TRBD1
v_gene: TRBV4-1
j_gene: TRBJ1-1
abundance: NA
CDR3aa: CASSPRIRRGRTGTEAFF
CDR3nt: TGCGCCAGCAGCCCACGTATTCGGCGGGGGAGGACAGGGACTGAAGCTTTCTTT

d_gene: TRBD1
v_gene: TRBV4-3
j_gene: TRBJ1-2
abundance: once
CDR3aa: CASKGQNYGYTF
CDR3nt: TGCGCCAGCAAGGGACAGAACTATGGCTACACCTTC

d_gene: NA
v_gene: TRBV7-7
j_gene: TRBJ2-2
abundance: NA
CDR3aa: CASSLALLPGTGELFF
CDR3nt: TGTGCCAGCAGCTTAGCCCTCCTCCCGGGGACCGGGGAGCTGTTTTTT

d_gene: NA
v_gene: TRBV7-9
j_gene: TRBJ2-1
abundance: NA
CDR3aa: CASSLDGYNEQFF
CDR3nt: TGTGCCAGCAGCTTAGACGGCTACAATGAGCAGTTCTTC

d_gene: NA
v_gene: TRBV7-2
j_gene: TRBJ2-1
abundance: NA
CDR3aa: CASSLNGGLSEQFF
CDR3nt: TGTGCCAGCAGCTTAAACGGGGGGCTTAGTGAGCAGTTCTTC

d_gene: NA
v_gene: TRBV7-2
j_gene: TRBJ2-3
abundance: NA
CDR3aa: CASSLGWGSGTTDTQYF
CDR3nt: TGTGCCAGCAGCTTAGGTTGGGGTAGCGGAACTACAGATACGCAGTATTTT

d_gene: NA
v_gene: TRBV27
j_gene: TRBJ1-4
abundance: NA
CDR3aa: CASSARQEREKLFF
CDR3nt: TGTGCCAGCAGTGCCCGACAGGAGAGGGAAAAACTGTTTTTT

d_gene: TRBD1
v_gene: TRBV4-3
j_gene: TRBJ1-2
abundance: NA
CDR3aa: CASSQPGQPSYGYTF
CDR3nt: TGCGCCAGCAGCCAACCGGGACAGCCGTCCTATGGCTACACCTTC

d_gene: NA
v_gene: TRBV3-1/TRBV3-2
j_gene: TRBJ2-7
abundance: NA
CDR3aa: CASSQDPGLSAEQYF
CDR3nt: TGTGCCAGCAGCCAAGATCCAGGACTCTCAGCGGAGCAGTACTTC

d_gene: TRBD1
v_gene: TRBV12-5
j_gene: TRBJ2-1
abundance: NA
CDR3aa: CASGLNSIARDRGLHEQFF
CDR3nt: TGTGCTAGTGGTTTGAACTCAATCGCCCGGGACAGGGGGCTCCATGAGCAGTTCTTC

d_gene: NA
v_gene: TRBV7-2
j_gene: TRBJ2-5
abundance: NA
CDR3aa: CASSLGVAGWQTQYF
CDR3nt: TGTGCCAGCAGCTTAGGGGTGGCGGGTTGGCAGACCCAGTACTTC

d_gene: NA
v_gene: TRBV29-1
j_gene: TRBJ2-2
abundance: NA
CDR3aa: CSVGANTGELFF
CDR3nt: TGCAGCGTTGGGGCTAACACCGGGGAGCTGTTTTTT

d_gene: NA
v_gene: TRBV7-2
j_gene: TRBJ2-5
abundance: NA
CDR3aa: CASRATHTQETQYF
CDR3nt: TGTGCCAGCAGAGCGACCCACACCCAAGAGACCCAGTACTTC

d_gene: NA
v_gene: TRBV5-1
j_gene: TRBJ2-2
abundance: NA
CDR3aa: CASSPEGGTNTGELFF
CDR3nt: TGCGCCAGCAGCCCGGAGGGGGGGACGAACACCGGGGAGCTGTTTTTT

d_gene: TRBD1
v_gene: TRBV19
j_gene: TRBJ1-1
abundance: NA
CDR3aa: CASSIELRGLTEAFF
CDR3nt: TGTGCCAGTAGTATAGAGCTCAGGGGGCTGACTGAAGCTTTCTTT

d_gene: NA
v_gene: TRBV9
j_gene: TRBJ1-5
abundance: NA
CDR3aa: CASSVLYRANQPQHF
CDR3nt: TGTGCCAGCAGCGTTCTTTACAGGGCCAATCAGCCCCAGCATTTT

d_gene: NA
v_gene: TRBV9
j_gene: TRBJ2-3
abundance: NA
CDR3aa: CASSAVPQGDTQYF
CDR3nt: TGTGCCAGCAGCGCAGTCCCCCAGGGGGATACGCAGTATTTT

d_gene: TRBD1
v_gene: TRBV7-2
j_gene: TRBJ1-2
abundance: NA
CDR3aa: CASSSGQVLNYGYTF
CDR3nt: TGTGCCAGCAGCTCGGGACAGGTTTTAAACTATGGCTACACCTTC

d_gene: TRBD1
v_gene: TRBV11-2
j_gene: TRBJ1-2
abundance: NA
CDR3aa: CASSRTTLGQGNYGYTF
CDR3nt: TGTGCCAGCAGCCGAACCACCCTCGGACAGGGGAACTATGGCTACACCTTC

d_gene: NA
v_gene: TRBV29-1
j_gene: TRBJ2-3
abundance: NA
CDR3aa: CSVEAGVTDTQYF
CDR3nt: TGCAGCGTTGAAGCAGGGGTCACAGATACGCAGTATTTT

d_gene: TRBD2
v_gene: TRBV3-1/TRBV3-2
j_gene: TRBJ2-3
abundance: once
CDR3aa: CASSQEPGLAADTQYF
CDR3nt: TGTGCCAGCAGCCAAGAACCGGGACTAGCGGCAGATACGCAGTATTTT

d_gene: NA
v_gene: TRBV18
j_gene: TRBJ1-1
abundance: once
CDR3aa: CASSPRSGGGNTEAFF
CDR3nt: TGTGCCAGCTCACCCCGCAGCGGCGGGGGGAACACTGAAGCTTTCTTT

d_gene: NA
v_gene: TRBV19
j_gene: TRBJ1-1
abundance: NA
CDR3aa: CASKIEGVGTEAFF
CDR3nt: TGTGCCAGTAAGATAGAAGGGGTGGGCACTGAAGCTTTCTTT

d_gene: NA
v_gene: TRBV19
j_gene: TRBJ1-3
abundance: NA
CDR3aa: CASSIGYSRSGNTIYF
CDR3nt: TGTGCCAGTAGTATAGGATACTCTCGCTCTGGAAACACCATATATTTT

d_gene: TRBD2
v_gene: TRBV27
j_gene: TRBJ2-7
abundance: NA
CDR3aa: CASRINSGGTPYEQYF
CDR3nt: TGTGCCAGCAGGATAAATAGCGGGGGGACGCCCTACGAGCAGTACTTC

d_gene: TRBD1
v_gene: TRBV13
j_gene: TRBJ1-6
abundance: NA
CDR3aa: CASSSPGQYSPLHF
CDR3nt: TGTGCCAGCAGCTCCCCGGGACAGTATTCACCCCTCCACTTT

d_gene: NA
v_gene: TRBV5-8
j_gene: TRBJ2-1
abundance: NA
CDR3aa: CASSLRDTYNEQFF
CDR3nt: TGTGCCAGCAGCCTCCGGGACACATACAATGAGCAGTTCTTC

d_gene: TRBD1
v_gene: TRBV7-2
j_gene: TRBJ2-7
abundance: NA
CDR3aa: CASSLVGQGVYEQYF
CDR3nt: TGTGCCAGCAGCTTAGTGGGACAGGGGGTCTACGAGCAGTACTTC

d_gene: NA
v_gene: TRBV7-3
j_gene: TRBJ1-5
abundance: NA
CDR3aa: CASSLQGGNQPQHF
CDR3nt: TGTGCCAGCAGCTTGCAGGGCGGCAATCAGCCCCAGCATTTT